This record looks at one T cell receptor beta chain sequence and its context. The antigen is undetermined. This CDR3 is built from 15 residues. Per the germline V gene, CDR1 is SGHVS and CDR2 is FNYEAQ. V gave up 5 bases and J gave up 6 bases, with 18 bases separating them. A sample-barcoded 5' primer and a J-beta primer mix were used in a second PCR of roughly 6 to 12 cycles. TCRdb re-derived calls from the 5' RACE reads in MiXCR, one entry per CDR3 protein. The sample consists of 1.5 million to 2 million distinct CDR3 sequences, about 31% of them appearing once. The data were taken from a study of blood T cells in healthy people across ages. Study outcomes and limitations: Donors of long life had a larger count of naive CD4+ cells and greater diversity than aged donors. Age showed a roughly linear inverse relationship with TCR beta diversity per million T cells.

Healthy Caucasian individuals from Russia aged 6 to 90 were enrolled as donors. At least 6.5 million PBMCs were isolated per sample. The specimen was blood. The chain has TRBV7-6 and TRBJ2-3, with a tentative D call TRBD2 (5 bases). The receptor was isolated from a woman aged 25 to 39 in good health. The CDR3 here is CASSPMGGLGDTQYF. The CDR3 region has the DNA TGTGCCAGCAGCCCCATGGGCGGGCTAGGGGATACGCAGTATTTT.